This T cell receptor (beta chain) stems from a study of OX40 agonist ivuxolimab in advanced cancers. Study context: Three patients, one with hepatocellular carcinoma and two with cutaneous melanoma, achieved partial responses.

The repertoire was sequenced with immunoSEQ multiplex PCR; TCRdb's copy has only in-frame clones and lacks some. The data hold under 60,000 clones, with 88% observed a single time. The CDR3 loop spans 13 amino acids. In germline, CDR1 is SGHTA, CDR2 FQGNSA. Trimming removed 5 bases at V and 0 bases at J, with 5 bases between. The rearrangement joins TRBV7-2 to TRBJ1-3; D not resolved. This specimen consisted of CD4+ or CD8+ T cells sorted from blood, obtained in a trial of the OX40 agonist ivuxolimab. The TCR originated in an adult with an advanced solid tumor such as melanoma, head and neck, liver or kidney cancer. CDR3 DNA sequence: TGTGCCAGCAGCGCCTACTCTGGAAACACCATATATTTT. It specifies CASSAYSGNTIYF.